Presented here are 19 T cell receptor beta chains from one specimen sequenced in a study of beta chain features in type 1 diabetes. The entirety of the isolated RNA underwent reverse transcription, so expressed TCRB transcripts were sequenced. Profiled with immunoSEQ multiplex PCR; TCRdb holds only in-frame clones, not every one. The sample shows 900,000 or so clones, roughly a sixth of them seen only once. What was sequenced was naive CD4+ T cells from blood. These receptors all stem from a young woman in good health.

This clone was detected a few times. The gene calls are TRBV28 and TRBJ2-2; 8 positions agree with TRBD2. Germline loops: CDR1 MDHEN, CDR2 SYDVKM. Trimming at V came to 7 bases and at J to 3 bases, leaving 10 bases not matched to a gene. The CDR3 covers 16 residues. This CDR3 reads CASTVGASGYTGELFF. The CDR3 coding sequence is TGTGCCAGCACCGTGGGGGCTAGCGGGTACACCGGGGAGCTGTTTTTT.

This clone was counted between two and nine times. The V and J genes are TRBV6-5 and TRBJ2-3, with 11 bases aligning to TRBD1. This CDR3 is built from 13 residues. With 10 bases clipped from V and 4 bases from J, the junction kept 4 bases outside the gene matches. Germline V gives CDR1 MNHEY, CDR2 SVGAGI. CDR3 sequence: CATWTGGADTQYF. The CDR3 coding sequence is TGTGCCACCTGGACAGGGGGCGCAGATACGCAGTATTTT.

The rearrangement joins TRBV4-2 to TRBJ2-7; D not resolved. Germline lookup yields CDR1 LGHNA and CDR2 YNFKEQ. CDR3 length: 15 residues. The V end was cut by 1 base, the J end by 2 bases, with 12 bases between. This CDR3 is CASSQVPTKTYEQYF. The CDR3 coding sequence is TGTGCCAGCAGCCAAGTCCCCACTAAGACCTACGAGCAGTACTTC.

In its sample, this clone was seen a few times. The chain links TRBV28 to TRBJ1-1; no clear D gene. The V and J ends lost 6 bases and 5 bases respectively, with 7 bases between them. This CDR3 comprises 11 residues. In germline, CDR1 is MDHEN, CDR2 SYDVKM. The CDR3 DNA is TGTGCCAGCAGGGAGGTGACTGAAGCTTTCTTT. Its translation: CASREVTEAFF.

This clone appeared a few times. The chain is built from TRBV7-2 and TRBJ2-7; possible D gene TRBD2, 6 bases. V was shortened by 1 base and J by 2 bases, with 12 bases between the two germline ends. In germline, CDR1 is SGHTA, CDR2 FQGNSA. CDR3 size: 15 residues. The CDR3, as DNA: TGTGCCAGCAGCTTAGTTAGGGCGGGAACCTACGAGCAGTACTTC. This sequence encodes CASSLVRAGTYEQYF.

This sequence joins TRBV21-1 and TRBJ2-7. TRBV21-1 corresponds to a pseudogene. There are 13 residues in the CDR3. The CDR3 nucleotides are TGTGCCAGCAGCAAAGTAGGATCCTACGAGCAGTACTTC. Protein: CASSKVGSYEQYF.

The sample holds a few counts of this clone. The chain combines TRBV6-1 with TRBJ2-2, with 7 bases lining up with TRBD1. V was clipped by 10 bases and J by 0 bases; unmatched bases: 5. The CDR3 is 14 residues long. Per germline, CDR1 MNHNS and CDR2 SASEGT. For the CDR3, the DNA is TGTGCCACTACCGGACAGGCGAACACCGGGGAGCTGTTTTTT. The encoded protein is CATTGQANTGELFF.

This clone was counted a few times. V and J are TRBV2 and TRBJ1-6; the D is unclear. CDR3 length: 15 residues. Trimming stripped 1 base from V and 7 bases from J, with 11 bases between. Germline values: CDR1 SNHLY, CDR2 FYNNEI. DNA for the CDR3: TGTGCCAGCAGTGAAGAGGGCTCGTCGAATTCACCCCTCCACTTT. It is translated as CASSEEGSSNSPLHF.

The J gene is TRBJ1-1, the V gene TRBV4-3; D may be TRBD1 (5 bases). Trimming took 6 bases from V and 6 from J, leaving 11 bases between them. CDR1 is LGHNA, CDR2 YSLEER, per germline. This CDR3 spans 12 amino acids. CDR3 nucleotides: TGCGCCAGCAGTTCCCAGGGTGCTGAAGCTTTCTTT. It encodes CASSSQGAEAFF.

In this sample, this clone turned up a few times. V is TRBV7-9 and J is TRBJ2-3; perhaps TRBD2 as D (6 bases). The CDR3 length is 16 residues. The germline V and J ends were trimmed by 1 base and 0 bases, with 11 bases remaining between them. In germline, CDR1 is SEHNR, CDR2 FQNEAQ (reference sequence). CDR3 sequence: CASSLERLASTDTQYF. The CDR3 region has the DNA TGTGCCAGCAGCTTAGAACGGCTAGCGAGCACAGATACGCAGTATTTT. The full variable domain, in which reference TRBV7-9 and TRBJ2-3 provide the parts outside the CDR3, is DTGVSQNPRHKITKRGQNVTFRCDPISEHNRLYWYRQTLGQGPEFLTYFQNEAQLEKSRLLSDRFSAERPKGSFSTLEIQRTEQGDSAMYLCASSLERLASTDTQYFGPGTRLTVL.

This clone has just a few counts. The chain recombines TRBV7-2 with TRBJ2-3; D ambiguous. The CDR3 runs 15 residues. The germline V and J ends were trimmed by 5 bases and 0 bases, with 12 bases remaining between them. The germline V gene encodes CDR1 SGHTA and CDR2 FQGNSA. CDR3 in amino acids: CASSVPGPSTDTQYF. DNA for the CDR3: TGTGCCAGCAGCGTACCTGGGCCAAGCACAGATACGCAGTATTTT.

This clone has at least ten counts. The chain uses TRBV14 and TRBJ1-4, with D unresolved. V shed 3 bases and J shed 10 bases, with 15 bases lying between them. CDR1 is SGHDN, CDR2 FVKESK, per germline. The CDR3 is 14 residues long. CDR3 amino acids: CASSQGSTRTKLFF. The CDR3 DNA reads as TGTGCCAGCAGCCAGGGATCAACCCGGACAAAACTGTTTTTT.

This clone was seen more than once but under ten times. The chain recombines TRBV28 with TRBJ1-4; perhaps TRBD1 as D (5 bases). With 5 bases removed from V and 7 bases from J, the gap between germline ends came to 14 bases. This CDR3 has 14 residues. Germline CDR1 reads MDHEN; CDR2 reads SYDVKM. The CDR3 is CASSRDPGTEKLFF. CDR3 DNA sequence: TGTGCCAGCAGTAGGGACCCAGGGACTGAAAAACTGTTTTTT.

This clone appeared a few times. V usage is TRBV6-4 and J usage is TRBJ1-1; 9 nucleotides agree with TRBD1. Germline V gives CDR1 MRHNA, CDR2 SNTAGT. There are 17 residues in the CDR3. J gave up 5 bases and V 6 bases, and 16 bases lay outside the gene matches. CDR3 loop: CASRDLDRGLCRTEAFF. CDR3 coding DNA: TGTGCCAGCAGGGACCTGGACAGGGGTCTTTGTAGAACTGAAGCTTTCTTT.

This clone turned up a few times. The chain is built from TRBV27 and TRBJ2-1; D is perhaps TRBD2 (6 bases). The CDR3 is made up of 14 amino acids. Germline loops: CDR1 MNHEY, CDR2 SMNVEV (reference sequence). Trimming pared 3 bases from V and 7 bases from J, leaving 13 bases between. This chain's CDR3 is CASSFALAQNEQFF. The CDR3 DNA is TGTGCCAGCAGTTTCGCGCTAGCGCAGAATGAGCAGTTCTTC.

This clone came up a few times. This sequence joins TRBV28 and TRBJ2-5; TRBD2 matches 7 bases. The length of the CDR3 is 13 residues. V lost 5 bases, J lost 6 bases, and 6 bases stayed unmatched. Germline assignment: CDR1 MDHEN and CDR2 SYDVKM. The chain's CDR3 is CASSEYSGKTQYF. CDR3 bases: TGTGCCAGCAGTGAATACAGCGGGAAGACCCAGTACTTC.

J is TRBJ2-1 and V is TRBV5-1, with 7 bases matching TRBD2. V lost 0 bases, J lost 6 bases, and 6 bases stayed unmatched. The CDR3 extends over 15 amino acids. CDR1 and CDR2 from the germline V gene are SGHRS and YFSETQ. CDR3 amino acids: CASSLVAGERNEQFF. The CDR3 DNA sequence: TGCGCCAGCAGCTTGGTTGCGGGAGAGCGCAATGAGCAGTTCTTC. The entire variable domain, with the rest obtained from reference TRBV5-1 and TRBJ2-1, is as follows: KAGVTQTPRYLIKTRGQQVTLSCSPISGHRSVSWYQQTPGQGLQFLFEYFSETQRNKGNFPGRFSGRQFSNSRSEMNVSTLELGDSALYLCASSLVAGERNEQFFGPGTRLTVL.

To note about this clone: Other DNA sequences from this sample encode an identical CDR3 as well. The CDR3 spells CASSIAGQETQYF. The CDR3 DNA sequence: TGTGCCAGTAGTATAGCTGGGCAAGAGACCCAGTACTTC. The chain links TRBV19 to TRBJ2-5; unclear D gene. The CDR3 runs 13 residues. CDR1 and CDR2 (germline): LNHDA, SQIVND (reference sequence). Trimming shortened V by 1 base and J by 2 bases, and 5 bases separated the two germline ends.

The chain recombines TRBV15 with TRBJ2-3, with a tentative D call TRBD1 (5 bases). CDR3 length: 14 residues. V gave up 5 bases and J gave up 4 bases, with 13 bases separating them. Looked up from germline, CDR1 is LNHNV and CDR2 is YYDKDF (reference sequence). The DNA for the CDR3 is TGTGCCACCAGCGACCGGACATCGGCAGATACGCAGTATTTT. Translated: CATSDRTSADTQYF.